The clone carrying this T cell receptor (beta chain) was counted only a few times. Antigen unknown. The length of the CDR3 is 14 residues. Germline lookup yields CDR1 SGHTA and CDR2 FQGNSA. The V and J ends lost 5 bases and 6 bases, in that order; junction bases with no gene match: 8. TCRdb fed the 5' RACE reads into MiXCR, producing one record per CDR3 protein. The data show 80,000 to 130,000 distinct CDR3 sequences, approximately 10% seen once. This sample was included in a study of T-cell memory formation after mild COVID-19. On the study more broadly: Most TCR clusters belonged to a single donor.

Findings of the study overall: Clones that contracted from day 15 to 85 were balanced CD4/CD8, while later expanders leaned CD4+. CD4+ clones that contracted lay mainly in CM and EM; CD8+ ones lay in EMRA.

The sequence came from a man aged 18 to 35 who had mild COVID-19 (a few samples of this study predate the infection). Cell type and time point are not known. The chain combines TRBV7-2 with TRBJ2-7; 9 positions match TRBD2. Sequencing input: PBMCs or a T cell subset sorted from them (not recorded which). The CDR3 coding sequence is TGTGCCAGCAGCACTAGCGGGCTGGGGCCCGAGCAGTACTTC. Translation gives CASSTSGLGPEQYF.